A single sample is the source of the 14 T cell receptor beta chains below, sequenced in a study of CD8 T cells in ankylosing spondylitis. TCRdb passed the 5' RACE reads through MiXCR, listing each CDR3 protein once. The sample shows some 150,000 distinct CDR3 sequences, about an eighth of them seen only once. Sequences were obtained from blood, either unsorted or a sorted T cell fraction (not recorded which). The receptors derive from a female donor with ankylosing spondylitis or in good health (not recorded which).

In regard to this clonotype: At one of its ends the junction is not consistent with the germline gene, which may arise from a read error. The chain is built from TRBV3-1 and TRBJ2-2, with TRBD1 matching over 9 bases. The CDR3 length is 15 residues. Germline CDR1 is LGHDT and CDR2 is YNNKEL (reference sequence). CDR3 region: CACSRWTGDTGELFF. The CDR3, as DNA: TGTGCCTGCAGCCGGTGGACAGGGGACACCGGGGAGCTGTTTTTT.

This clonotype was recorded only once. The chain couples TRBV19 to TRBJ1-1; D is undetermined. Germline V gene sequence: CDR1 LNHDA, CDR2 SQIVND (reference sequence). This CDR3 spans 14 amino acids. V shed 5 bases and J shed 1 base, with 11 bases lying between them. The CDR3 sequence is CASSPGPGNTEAFF. CDR3 coding DNA: TGTGCCAGTAGTCCGGGCCCTGGGAACACTGAAGCTTTCTTT.

About this clonotype itself: A much larger clone lies a single base off, so this may be a read error. This rearrangement joins TRBV11-3 to TRBJ1-3, with D tentatively TRBD1 (5 bases). This CDR3 contains 11 residues. Germline CDR1 is SGHNT and CDR2 is YENEEA. CDR3 DNA: TGTGCCAGCAGCTTTGAGGACACCAAATATTTT. Translating it yields CASSFEDTKYF. Based on the CDR3 plus reference TRBV11-3 and TRBJ1-3, the full variable domain is EAGVVQSPRYKIIEKKQPVAFWCNPISGHNTLYWYLQNLGQGPELLIRYENEEAVDDSQLPKDRFSAERLKGVDSTLKIQPAELGDSAVYLCASSFEDTKYFGEGSWLTVV.

This clonotype was recorded many times. The genes are TRBV5-1 and TRBJ2-1, with 10 bases that match TRBD2. Germline V gene data show CDR1 as SGHRS and CDR2 as YFSETQ. The CDR3 runs 14 residues. With V trimmed by 3 bases and J by 5 bases, 2 bases remained unmatched. DNA of the CDR3: TGCGCCAGCAGCTCCGGACTAGCGGACAATGAGCAGTTCTTC. Its translation is CASSSGLADNEQFF.

In this sample, this clonotype turned up many times. The chain recombines TRBV5-1 with TRBJ1-1; D unclear. Germline V CDR1 and CDR2: SGHRS, YFSETQ. V shed 2 bases and J shed 0 bases, with 8 bases lying between them. The CDR3 extends over 14 amino acids. The CDR3 DNA reads TGCGCCAGCAGCTTCGGGTTAATGAACACTGAAGCTTTCTTT. Protein sequence: CASSFGLMNTEAFF.

The V call is TRBV11-3, the J call TRBJ2-2; no clear D. The CDR3 length is 12 residues. Germline V gene sequence: CDR1 SGHNT, CDR2 YENEEA. Trimming pared 8 bases from V and 2 bases from J, leaving 6 bases between. The CDR3 sequence: CASGRNTGELFF. The DNA of the CDR3 is TGTGCCAGCGGCCGAAACACCGGGGAGCTGTTTTTT. The full variable domain, rest sourced from reference TRBV11-3 and TRBJ2-2, is EAGVVQSPRYKIIEKKQPVAFWCNPISGHNTLYWYLQNLGQGPELLIRYENEEAVDDSQLPKDRFSAERLKGVDSTLKIQPAELGDSAVYLCASGRNTGELFFGEGSRLTVL.

This clonotype was counted many times. The chain joins TRBV7-6 to TRBJ2-7, with D possibly being TRBD1 (6 bases). V was pared by 3 bases and J by 4 bases, with 13 bases between. The CDR3 loop spans 14 amino acids. Germline V lookup: CDR1 SGHVS, CDR2 FNYEAQ. As DNA, the CDR3 is TGTGCCAGCAGCTTGGACCAGGGGTCGTACGAGCAGTACTTC. Amino acid sequence: CASSLDQGSYEQYF.

The chain recombines TRBV4-2 with TRBJ2-1, with D tentatively TRBD1 (5 bases). CDR1 LGHNA and CDR2 YNFKEQ come from the germline V gene. V was clipped by 10 bases and J by 12 bases, with 25 bases between them. There are 14 residues in the CDR3. The CDR3 sequence: CAMSPVGLGQVQFF. The CDR3 coding sequence is TGTGCCATGAGCCCGGTGGGTTTGGGGCAGGTGCAGTTCTTC.

This clonotype was seen repeatedly, ten times or more. This chain joins TRBV9 and TRBJ1-2, with no clear D. The CDR3 is made up of 14 amino acids. Between the trimmed V and J ends, which lost 0 bases and 2 bases, there was a span of 8 bases. Germline V lookup: CDR1 SGDLS, CDR2 YYNGEE. CDR3 loop: CASSVEAANYGYTF. In nucleotides, the CDR3 is TGTGCCAGCAGCGTAGAGGCGGCGAACTATGGCTACACCTTC.

This clonotype has a count of ten or more. Here the CDR3 DNA reads TGTGCCATCAGTGACACGACAGGGTTCCAGCCCCAGCATTTT. It yields the protein CAISDTTGFQPQHF. V and J are TRBV10-3 and TRBJ1-5; 7 bases are shared with TRBD1. The CDR3 consists of 14 residues. Germline CDR1 ENHRY, CDR2 SYGVKD. Germline trimming cut 3 bases from V and 7 bases from J; bases unmatched to any gene: 6.

Details on this clonotype: This may be a read error, as it is one base from a much larger clone. The chain recombines TRBV20-1 with TRBJ2-1; D perhaps matches TRBD1 (7 bases). The CDR3 is made up of 14 amino acids. CDR1 and CDR2 from the germline V gene are DFQATT and SNEGSKA (reference sequence). The CDR3 protein is CSAIRQGGYNEQLF. CDR3 sequence (DNA): TGCAGTGCCATTCGGCAGGGGGGCTACAATGAGCAGCTCTTC.

Only a few counts were recorded for this clonotype. The chain employs TRBV7-6 and TRBJ2-3; TRBD1 matches at 9 bases. This CDR3 contains 16 residues. Germline lookup yields CDR1 SGHVS and CDR2 FNYEAQ. V shed 3 bases and J 6 bases; nucleotides not matched to a gene: 10. Written as DNA, the CDR3 is TGTGCCAGCAGCTTGGTTGGGACAGGGTGGACGGATACGCAGTATTTT. This translates into CASSLVGTGWTDTQYF.

This clonotype was seen a handful of times. The DNA of the CDR3 is TGTGCCAGCAGCTTAGATTTGGGGGATACGCAGTATTTT. The encoded protein is CASSLDLGDTQYF. The V call is TRBV7-2, the J call TRBJ2-3; unclear D gene. CDR3 length equals 13 residues. The germline V gene encodes CDR1 SGHTA and CDR2 FQGNSA. Trimming cost V 1 base and J 6 bases, with 8 bases left between them. The variable domain in full, with the rest retrieved from reference TRBV7-2 and TRBJ2-3, is GAGVSQSPSNKVTEKGKDVELRCDPISGHTALYWYRQSLGQGLEFLIYFQGNSAPDKSGLPSDRFSAERTGGSVSTLTIQRTQQEDSAVYLCASSLDLGDTQYFGPGTRLTVL.

This clonotype appeared many times. The rearrangement links TRBV24-1 to TRBJ2-1; possibly TRBD2 for D (6 bases). The V end was cut by 1 base, the J end by 6 bases, with 12 bases between. The CDR3 consists of 15 residues. From germline, CDR1 is KGHDR and CDR2 SFDVKD. The CDR3 DNA follows: TGTGCCACCAGTGATTTACGGGAGAAGATCAATGAGCAGTTCTTC. It is translated as CATSDLREKINEQFF.